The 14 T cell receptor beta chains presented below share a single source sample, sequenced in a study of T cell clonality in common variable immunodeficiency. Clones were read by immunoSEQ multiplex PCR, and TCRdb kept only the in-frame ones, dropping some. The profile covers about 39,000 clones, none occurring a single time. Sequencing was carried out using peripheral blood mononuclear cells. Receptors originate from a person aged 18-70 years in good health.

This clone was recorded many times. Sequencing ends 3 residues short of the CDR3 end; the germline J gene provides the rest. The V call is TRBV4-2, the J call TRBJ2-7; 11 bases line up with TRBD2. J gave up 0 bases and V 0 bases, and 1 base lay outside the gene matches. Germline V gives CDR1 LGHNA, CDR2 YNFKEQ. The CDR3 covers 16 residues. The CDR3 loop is CASSQDGTSGSYEQYF. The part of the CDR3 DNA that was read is TGTGCCAGCAGCCAAGATGGGACTAGCGGCTCCTACGAG.

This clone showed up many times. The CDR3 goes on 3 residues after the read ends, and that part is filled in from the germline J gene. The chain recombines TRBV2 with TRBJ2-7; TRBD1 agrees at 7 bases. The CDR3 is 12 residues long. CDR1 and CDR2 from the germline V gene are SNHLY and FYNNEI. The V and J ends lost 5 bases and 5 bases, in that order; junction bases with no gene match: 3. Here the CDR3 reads CASSTGVHEQYF. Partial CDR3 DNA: TGTGCCAGCAGTACAGGGGTCCACGAG.

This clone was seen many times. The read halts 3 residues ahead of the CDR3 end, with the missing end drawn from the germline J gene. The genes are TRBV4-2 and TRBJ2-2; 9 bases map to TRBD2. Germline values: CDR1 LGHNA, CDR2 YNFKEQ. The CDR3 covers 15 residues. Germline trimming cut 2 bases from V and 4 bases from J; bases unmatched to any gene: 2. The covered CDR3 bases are TGTGCCAGCAGCCAAAGGACTAGCGCCACCGGGGAG. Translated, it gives CASSQRTSATGE. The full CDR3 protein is CASSQRTSATGELFF.

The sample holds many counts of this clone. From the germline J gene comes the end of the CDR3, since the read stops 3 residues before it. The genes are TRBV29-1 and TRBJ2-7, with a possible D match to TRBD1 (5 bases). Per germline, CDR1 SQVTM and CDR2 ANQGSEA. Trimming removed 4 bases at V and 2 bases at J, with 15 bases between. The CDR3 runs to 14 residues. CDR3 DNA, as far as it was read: TGCAGCGTTGTGACATTACAGGCTCCCTACGAG. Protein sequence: CSVVTLQAPYE. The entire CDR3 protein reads CSVVTLQAPYEQYF.

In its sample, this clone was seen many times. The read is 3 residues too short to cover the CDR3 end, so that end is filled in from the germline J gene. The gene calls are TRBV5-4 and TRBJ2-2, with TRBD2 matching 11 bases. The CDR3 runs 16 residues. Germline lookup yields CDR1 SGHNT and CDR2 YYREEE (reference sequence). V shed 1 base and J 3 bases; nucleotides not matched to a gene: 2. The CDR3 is CASSLLAGGYTGELFF. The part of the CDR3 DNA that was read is TGTGCCAGCAGCTTGCTAGCGGGAGGTTACACCGGGGAG. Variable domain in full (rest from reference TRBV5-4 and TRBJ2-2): ETGVTQSPTHLIKTRGQQVTLRCSSQSGHNTVSWYQQALGQGPQFIFQYYREEENGRGNFPPRFSGLQFPNYSSELNVNALELDDSALYLCASSLLAGGYTGELFFGEGSRLTVL.

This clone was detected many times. The CDR3 sequence is CASSSQTGAQPQHF. The sequenced part of the CDR3 DNA is TGTGCCAGCAGCTCCCAGACAGGGGCTCAGCCC. The rearrangement links TRBV7-2 to TRBJ1-5; TRBD1 matches 8 bases. The read ends 3 residues before the CDR3 terminus; that terminus is restored from the germline J gene. V gave up 4 bases and J gave up 6 bases; unmatched junction bases: 5. Looked up from germline, CDR1 is SGHTA and CDR2 is FQGNSA. This CDR3 contains 14 residues.

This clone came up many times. The CDR3 spells CASSPTQSGGNEQFF. CDR3 DNA (partial): TGTGCCAGCTCCCCCACCCAAAGCGGGGGCAATGAG. This sequence joins TRBV18 and TRBJ2-1; 8 bases align to TRBD2. The read ends 3 residues shy of where the CDR3 ends; the end is completed using the germline J gene. V trimming: 6 bases; J trimming: 6 bases; junction bases outside the gene matches: 10. This CDR3 region has 15 residues. The V gene's germline CDR1 is KGHSH and CDR2 LQKENI.

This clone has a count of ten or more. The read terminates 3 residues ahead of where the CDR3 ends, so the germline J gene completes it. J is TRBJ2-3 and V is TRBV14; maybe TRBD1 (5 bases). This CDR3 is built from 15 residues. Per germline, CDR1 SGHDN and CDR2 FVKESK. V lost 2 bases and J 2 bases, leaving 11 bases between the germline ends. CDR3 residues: CASSQKGYPTDTQYF. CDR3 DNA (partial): TGTGCCAGCAGCCAAAAGGGGTATCCCACAGATACG.

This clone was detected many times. The CDR3 sequence is CASKPSGIRGDTQYF. CDR3 bases read: TGTGCCAGCAAACCTAGCGGGATTCGGGGAGATACG. V gene TRBV6-2 or TRBV6-3 combines with J gene TRBJ2-3, with 9 bases matching TRBD2. The observed sequence ends 3 residues before the CDR3 terminus, with the missing tail filled in from the germline J gene. The CDR3 loop spans 15 amino acids. V dropped 7 bases and J dropped 5; count of bases not matched to a gene: 10. Germline-derived CDR1 and CDR2 are MNHEY and SVGEGT.

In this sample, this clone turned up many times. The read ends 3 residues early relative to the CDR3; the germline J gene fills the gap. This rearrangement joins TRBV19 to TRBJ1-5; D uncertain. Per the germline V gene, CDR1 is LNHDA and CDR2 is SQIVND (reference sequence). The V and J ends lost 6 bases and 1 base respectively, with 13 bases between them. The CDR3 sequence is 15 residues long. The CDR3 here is CASSPKGRSNQPQHF. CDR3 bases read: TGTGCCAGTAGCCCTAAGGGCAGAAGCAATCAGCCC.

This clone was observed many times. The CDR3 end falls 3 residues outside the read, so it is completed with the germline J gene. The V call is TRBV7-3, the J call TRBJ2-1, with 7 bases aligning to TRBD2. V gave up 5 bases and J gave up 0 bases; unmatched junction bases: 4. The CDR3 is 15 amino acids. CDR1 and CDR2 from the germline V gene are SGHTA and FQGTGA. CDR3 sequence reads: CASSLLADSYNEQFF. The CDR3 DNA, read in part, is TGTGCCAGCAGCCTCCTAGCGGACTCCTACAATGAG.

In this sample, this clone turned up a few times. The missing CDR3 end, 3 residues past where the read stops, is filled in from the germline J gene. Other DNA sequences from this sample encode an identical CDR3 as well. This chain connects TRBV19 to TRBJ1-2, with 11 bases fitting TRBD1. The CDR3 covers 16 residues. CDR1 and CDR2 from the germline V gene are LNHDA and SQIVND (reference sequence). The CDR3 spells CASSTQKPDRGLGYTF. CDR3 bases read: TGTGCCAGTAGTACACAAAAGCCGGACAGGGGGCTCGGC.

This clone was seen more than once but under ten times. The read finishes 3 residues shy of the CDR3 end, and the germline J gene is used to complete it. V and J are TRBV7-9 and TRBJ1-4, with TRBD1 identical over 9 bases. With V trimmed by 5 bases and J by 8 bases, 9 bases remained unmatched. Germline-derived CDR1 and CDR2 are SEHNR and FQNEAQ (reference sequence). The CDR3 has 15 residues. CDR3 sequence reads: CASSPGGTGYEKLFF. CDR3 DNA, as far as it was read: TGTGCCAGCAGCCCAGGTGGGACAGGGTACGAAAAA.

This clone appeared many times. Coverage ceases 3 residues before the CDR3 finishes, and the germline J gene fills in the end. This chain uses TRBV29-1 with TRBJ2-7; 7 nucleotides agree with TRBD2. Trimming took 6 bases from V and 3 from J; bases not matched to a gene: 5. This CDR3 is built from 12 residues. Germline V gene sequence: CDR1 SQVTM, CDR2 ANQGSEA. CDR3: CSVGTIGYEQYF. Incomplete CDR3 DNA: TGCAGCGTGGGGACTATTGGCTACGAG.